This T cell receptor beta chain was profiled in a study of blood T cells in healthy people across ages (dated by TCRdb to between 2015 and 2016). Regarding the research as a whole: In model experiments, roughly one uniquely barcoded TCR beta cDNA molecule per two T cells was captured by template switching. Donors were grouped into four age groups: young (average 16 years), middle-aged (39), aged (around 62) and long-lived (just over 80). Donors of different ages were randomly distributed across sequencing lanes to avoid experimental bias. For two donors (one aged 18 to 29 and one aged 80 or older), the study analyzed two additional independent replicas of 1 million unique cDNA reads from the same blood draw. Using deep sequencing normalized with unique cDNA molecular identifiers, the study measured how TCR beta repertoire diversity changes with age. General findings and caveats noted by the study authors: As age increased, observed TCR beta diversity per million T cells dropped in a roughly linear way, and a significant reduction was already evident by age around 41. Estimates of total diversity from one million sequenced T cells were regarded as lower bounds and underestimates. The percentage of naive T cells measured by flow cytometry correlated strongly with observed TCR beta diversity. Bulk unsorted PBMC profiling prevented conclusive comparison of naive and antigen-experienced compartments. Compared with the aged group, the long-lived group had more naive CD4+ T cells, fewer expanded clones and increased TCR diversity, suggesting age selection. Donor CMV infection status was unknown, potentially confounding age-related changes in expanded clonotypes.

The donors were a few dozen Caucasian individuals from Russia, aged roughly 6 to 100 years, who were systemically healthy. Each donor gave 9 to 10 milliliters of peripheral blood, collected into EDTA-treated Vacutainer tubes. Ficoll-Paque density-gradient centrifugation was used to isolate PBMCs, with at least 6.5 million per sample. Total RNA was extracted from PBMCs with Trizol reagent, with at least 6 micrograms obtained per sample. For every donor, flow cytometry on a PBMC aliquot measured the percentage of naive CD45RAhigh/CD27high T cells. Taken from cysteine to phenylalanine, the CDR3 has 13 residues. Only CDR3 DNA is held: 39 bases, read in frame from base 1. V is shortened by 6 bases, J by 0 bases, and the region joining them spans 8 bases. In the germline V gene (reference sequence), CDR1 corresponds to DFQATT and CDR2 to SNEGSKA. Remarks on this clonotype: The clone's antigen remains unknown. No base-level quality is on record; no much larger clone is a single base apart.

Preparation of the library involved 5' RACE. TCRdb records Illumina HiSeq 2500 as the sequencer. A second PCR of roughly 6 to 11 cycles was run with a J-beta primer mix and a sample-barcoded 5' primer. A unique molecular identifier was introduced onto each TCR beta cDNA molecule by a template-switch 5' adaptor carrying 12 random nucleotides. Each sample yielded at least 2.5 million CDR3-containing paired-end reads. The Mint cDNA synthesis kit, primed by a TRBC-specific oligonucleotide, was used to synthesize first-strand cDNA from all RNA. After uracil-DNA glycosylase treatment, a first 18-cycle PCR used universal primers M1SS and BC2_uni_R on all cDNA. Per the source publication's procedure: For normalization, 1 million high-quality reads were randomly selected from each sample, with every read carrying a distinct molecular identifier. Instead of being binned into consensus sequences, reads with shared molecular identifiers were discarded. CDR3 identification, clonotype clustering and error correction used MiTCR with a Q25 quality threshold and the strictest error-elimination algorithm. Lower-bound total TCR beta diversity was estimated with a nonparametric unseen species model using Euler transformation. TCRdb trimmed the raw reads at Q25, called clones with MiXCR and kept productive beta chains. Records with the same CDR3 protein are collapsed into one entry carrying the most frequent genes and DNA. The V and J calls follow TCRdb's processing rather than the paper's. The sample yields around 800,000 distinct CDR3 sequences; around two fifths were counted once. Approximately 20% of the sample is taken by the ten largest.

Sequenced: blood. The receptor was isolated from a man aged 55 to 69 in good health. The V and J segments used are TRBV20-1 and TRBJ1-4, with the D gene call left open. The base sequence is TGCAGTGCGCTCCTTGCAACTAATGAAAAACTGTTTTTT. This codes for CSALLATNEKLFF.